A single sample gave rise to the 20 T cell receptor beta chains below, sequenced in a study of T cell responses to AZD1222 COVID-19 vaccine (dated by TCRdb to the early 2020s). The library was produced with the immunoSEQ multiplex PCR assay. TCRdb's version of the immuneACCESS table is confined to in-frame rearrangements and falls short of the full clone set. An unresolved V gene accounts for under half of the shortfall where checked; the remainder is of unknown origin. Here the sample has around 110,000 clones; more than 75% occur a single time. The ten biggest clones cover about 20% of the sample. The time point label on this specimen signifies: baseline before first vaccination. The sample was peripheral blood, taken on day 0 of AZD1222 vaccination. Source of these receptors: an adult in good health.

The chain carries TRBV5-5 and TRBJ1-2; perhaps TRBD1 as D (6 bases). This CDR3 is 16 amino acids long. Germline V gives CDR1 SGHKS, CDR2 YYEKEE (reference sequence). Between the trimmed V and J ends, which lost 0 bases and 4 bases, there was a span of 16 bases. This CDR3 reads CASSLAISQGSYGYTF. The CDR3 DNA follows: TGTGCCAGCAGCTTGGCTATCTCACAGGGCAGCTATGGCTACACCTTC.

The rearrangement joins TRBV27 to TRBJ2-4; no clear D gene. V gave up 3 bases and J gave up 6 bases, with 9 bases separating them. The CDR3 extends over 13 amino acids. CDR1 and CDR2 from the germline V gene are MNHEY and SMNVEV (reference sequence). CDR3: CASSLGYRNIQYF. The CDR3 bases are TGTGCCAGCAGTTTGGGGTACAGAAACATTCAGTACTTC.

Turning to this clone: One junction end does not reproduce the germline sequence, and a read error may be involved. This chain connects TRBV5-4 to TRBJ1-6; 7 nucleotides match TRBD1. This CDR3 comprises 14 residues. Per the germline V gene, CDR1 is SGHNT and CDR2 is YYREEE (reference sequence). CDR3 DNA: TGTGCCAGCAGCACCGGGACAGCGAATTCGCCCCTCCACTTT. Its protein product is CASSTGTANSPLHF.

The chain employs TRBV11-2 and TRBJ1-2, with TRBD1 identical over 9 bases. Per the germline V gene, CDR1 is SGHAT and CDR2 is FQNNGV. V was pared by 5 bases and J by 6 bases, with 4 bases of the junction left unmatched. This CDR3 region has 13 residues. The CDR3 spells CASSRDRVNGYTF. The CDR3 nucleotides are TGTGCCAGCAGCCGGGACAGGGTAAATGGCTACACCTTC.

The chain is built from TRBV11-2 and TRBJ1-2, with 7 positions matching TRBD1. The CDR3 loop spans 14 amino acids. V was pared by 1 base and J by 7 bases, with 6 bases of the junction left unmatched. Germline V gives CDR1 SGHAT, CDR2 FQNNGV. This chain's CDR3 is CASSLAHRGFGYTF. In DNA, the CDR3 is TGTGCCAGCAGCTTAGCGCACAGGGGTTTTGGCTACACCTTC. The full variable domain, rest sourced from reference TRBV11-2 and TRBJ1-2, is EAGVAQSPRYKIIEKRQSVAFWCNPISGHATLYWYQQILGQGPKLLIQFQNNGVVDDSQLPKDRFSAERLKGVDSTLKIQPAKLEDSAVYLCASSLAHRGFGYTFGSGTRLTVV.

This clone showed up just once. This chain links TRBV7-9 with TRBJ2-1; D is unresolved. V gave up 3 bases and J gave up 9 bases, with 12 bases separating them. There are 13 residues in the CDR3. The V gene's germline CDR1 is SEHNR and CDR2 FQNEAQ (reference sequence). The CDR3 DNA is TGTGCCAGCAGCTTGAATGGGCAAATTGAGCAGTTCTTC. As protein: CASSLNGQIEQFF.

This clone has just a few counts. This chain links TRBV6-5 with TRBJ2-7; TRBD1 agrees at 11 bases. The trim removed 8 bases at V and 7 bases at J, leaving 10 bases unmatched. There are 14 residues in the CDR3. The V gene's germline CDR1 is MNHEY and CDR2 SVGAGI. The CDR3 coding sequence is TGTGCCAGCTGGCGAGGACAGGGGGCGCGGGAGCAGTACTTC. It specifies CASWRGQGAREQYF.

The chain is built from TRBV2 and TRBJ2-2; 7 bases align to TRBD1. The CDR3 runs 16 residues. Germline V gene lookup returns CDR1 SNHLY and CDR2 FYNNEI. Trimming cost V 4 bases and J 4 bases; bases outside gene matches: 9. CDR3: CASSGRQGPGTGELFF. CDR3 nucleotides: TGTGCCAGCAGTGGACGACAGGGACCGGGCACCGGGGAGCTGTTTTTT.

This sequence joins TRBV5-1 and TRBJ1-1, with a weak D call TRBD1 (6 bases). Germline V gives CDR1 SGHRS, CDR2 YFSETQ. With 4 bases removed from V and 7 bases from J, the gap between germline ends came to 17 bases. This CDR3 comprises 14 residues. This CDR3 is CASSPDRRKVEAFF. In DNA, the CDR3 is TGCGCCAGCAGCCCCGACAGGAGGAAAGTTGAAGCTTTCTTT.

In DNA, the CDR3 is TGTGCCAGCAGCTCGAGTGGCGGGGCGAGGGGTGAAACTGAAGCTTTCTTT. Protein sequence: CASSSSGGARGETEAFF. The chain combines TRBV7-9 with TRBJ1-1, with D possibly TRBD1 on 5 matching bases. Germline V gives CDR1 SEHNR, CDR2 FQNEAQ (reference sequence). V was clipped by 4 bases and J by 5 bases, with 23 bases between them. The CDR3 runs to 17 residues.

The genes are TRBV6-5 and TRBJ2-7; tentative D call: TRBD1 (6 bases). This CDR3 spans 15 amino acids. Trimming took 2 bases from V and 6 from J, leaving 17 bases between them. Germline V gene sequence: CDR1 MNHEY, CDR2 SVGAGI. CDR3 residues: CASSYHPRQGLEQYF. In DNA, the CDR3 is TGTGCCAGCAGTTACCACCCTCGGCAGGGGCTCGAGCAGTACTTC.

This clone was seen only once. V gene TRBV29-1 combines with J gene TRBJ1-2; 9 bases line up with TRBD1. Germline CDR1 and CDR2: SQVTM and ANQGSEA. There are 12 residues in the CDR3. V lost 6 bases to trimming and J lost 6 bases; unmatched junction nucleotides: 5. The CDR3 spells CSVTRDRDGYTF. Here the CDR3 DNA reads TGCAGCGTGACCCGGGACAGGGATGGCTACACCTTC.

The J gene is TRBJ1-4, the V gene TRBV3-1 (or the pseudogene TRBV3-2), with 8 bases aligning to TRBD1. Germline V CDR1 and CDR2: LGHDT, YNNKEL (reference sequence). V dropped 4 bases and J dropped 7; count of bases not matched to a gene: 11. There are 16 residues in the CDR3. The CDR3 DNA reads TGTGCCAGCAGCCTCACAGGTGGGGACAGGATTGAAAAACTGTTTTTT. It yields the protein CASSLTGGDRIEKLFF.

In its sample, this clone was seen once. This CDR3 reads CASSVGQGRQETQYF. CDR3 DNA sequence: TGTGCCAGCAGCGTAGGCCAGGGGAGACAAGAGACCCAGTACTTC. The chain couples TRBV9 to TRBJ2-5, with D possibly matching TRBD1 (6 bases). CDR3 size: 15 residues. CDR1 SGDLS and CDR2 YYNGEE come from the germline V gene. V lost 0 bases and J lost 2, with 11 bases in between.

The chain has TRBV12-5 and TRBJ2-3, with 8 bases lining up with TRBD1. J was trimmed by 5 bases and V by 6 bases; bases with no gene match: 4. From germline, CDR1 is LGHNT and CDR2 FRNRAP. The CDR3 is made up of 13 amino acids. Here the CDR3 reads CASGGQGRDTQYF. Here the CDR3 DNA reads TGTGCTAGTGGCGGACAGGGTCGAGATACGCAGTATTTT.

V and J are TRBV7-8 and TRBJ2-5; D perhaps matches TRBD1 (6 bases). Germline loops: CDR1 SGHVS, CDR2 FQNEAQ. This CDR3 comprises 15 residues. V gave up 4 bases and J gave up 2 bases, with 14 bases separating them. CDR3 region: CASSYLTGLQETQYF. CDR3 DNA: TGTGCCAGCAGCTATTTAACAGGGCTACAAGAGACCCAGTACTTC. Full variable domain (missing parts from reference TRBV7-8 and TRBJ2-5): GAGVSQSPRYKVAKRGQDVALRCDPISGHVSLFWYQQALGQGPEFLTYFQNEAQLDKSGLPSDRFFAERPEGSVSTLKIQRTQQEDSAVYLCASSYLTGLQETQYFGPGTRLLVL.

The rearrangement uses TRBV27 and TRBJ1-2; D gene uncertain. CDR3 size: 12 residues. Between the trimmed V and J ends, which lost 2 bases and 8 bases, there was a span of 9 bases. CDR1 is MNHEY, CDR2 SMNVEV, per germline (reference sequence). DNA of the CDR3: TGTGCCAGCAGTTTACCAGGAGACGGCTACACCTTC. Translating gives CASSLPGDGYTF.

The chain recombines TRBV10-1 with TRBJ2-3, with 9 nucleotides matching TRBD2. This CDR3 spans 16 amino acids. The ends lost 3 bases at V and 3 bases at J; junction bases unmatched: 7. Per germline, CDR1 WNHNN and CDR2 SYGVQD (reference sequence). The CDR3 DNA reads as TGCGCCAGCAGTGATATAGCGGGGGTTCAGACAGATACGCAGTATTTT. It yields the protein CASSDIAGVQTDTQYF.

DNA of the CDR3: TGCGCCAGCAGTAATATACCGGGACAGGCTAATGAAAAACTGTTTTTT. It is translated as CASSNIPGQANEKLFF. The chain carries TRBV5-1 and TRBJ1-4, with 8 bases matching TRBD1. V lost 5 bases and J lost 3; bases outside the gene matches: 9. Germline CDR1 is SGHRS and CDR2 is YFSETQ. This CDR3 is built from 16 residues.

The chain employs TRBV11-2 and TRBJ2-3; 8 bases are a match to TRBD2. This CDR3 region has 14 residues. CDR1 is SGHAT, CDR2 FQNNGV, per germline. The J segment lost 5 bases and the V segment lost 1 base, leaving 2 bases of the junction unmatched. This chain's CDR3 is CASSLGLARDTQYF. As DNA, the CDR3 is TGTGCCAGCAGCTTAGGACTAGCGCGAGATACGCAGTATTTT.